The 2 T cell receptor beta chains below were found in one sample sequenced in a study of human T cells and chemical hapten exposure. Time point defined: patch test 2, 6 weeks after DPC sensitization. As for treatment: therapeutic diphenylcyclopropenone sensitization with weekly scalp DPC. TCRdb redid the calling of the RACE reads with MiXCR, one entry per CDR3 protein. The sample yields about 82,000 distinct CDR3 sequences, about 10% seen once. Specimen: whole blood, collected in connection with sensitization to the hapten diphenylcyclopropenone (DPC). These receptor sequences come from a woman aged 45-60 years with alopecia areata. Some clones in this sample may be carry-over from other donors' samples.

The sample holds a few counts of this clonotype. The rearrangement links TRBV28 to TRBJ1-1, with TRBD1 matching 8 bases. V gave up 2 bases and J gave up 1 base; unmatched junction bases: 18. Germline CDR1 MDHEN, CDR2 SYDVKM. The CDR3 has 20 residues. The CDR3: CASSLGQGTGVRGRNTEAFF. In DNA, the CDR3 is TGTGCCAGCAGTTTAGGGCAGGGGACAGGAGTACGGGGTCGGAACACTGAAGCTTTCTTT.

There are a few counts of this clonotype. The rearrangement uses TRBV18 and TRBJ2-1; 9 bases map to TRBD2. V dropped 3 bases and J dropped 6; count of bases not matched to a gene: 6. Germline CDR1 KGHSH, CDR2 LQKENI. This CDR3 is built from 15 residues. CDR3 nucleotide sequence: TGTGCCAGCTCACCCCCGACTAGCGGCGTCAATGAGCAGTTCTTC. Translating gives CASSPPTSGVNEQFF.